The 25 T cell receptor beta chains reported below all come from one sample, sequenced in a study of T cell repertoires in cytomegalovirus infection. One entry per CDR3 protein, called by TCRdb with MiXCR from the reads. The sample lists around 260,000 distinct CDR3 sequences; 20% to 30% were seen once. What was sequenced was PBMCs. These receptors were taken from a human donor in good health (CMV status not recorded). Some clones in this sample may be carry-over from other donors' samples.

The chain recombines TRBV10-3 with TRBJ1-6; D is unresolved. The V end lost 0 bases, the J end lost 5 bases, and 8 bases lay between the germline ends. This CDR3 comprises 15 residues. From germline, CDR1 is ENHRY and CDR2 SYGVKD. The CDR3 coding sequence is TGTGCCATCAGTGAGTCGTTGATGGATAATTCACCCCTCCACTTT. Translated, it gives CAISESLMDNSPLHF.

A few counts support this clonotype. This chain uses TRBV5-1 with TRBJ2-3; 10 nucleotides line up with TRBD1. CDR1 is SGHRS and CDR2 is YFSETQ in the germline V gene. Germline trimming cut 0 bases from V and 5 bases from J; bases unmatched to any gene: 6. This CDR3 is built from 16 residues. The CDR3 coding sequence is TGCGCCAGCAGCTTGGTAGTGACAGGGGGCATAGATACGCAGTATTTT. Translation: CASSLVVTGGIDTQYF.

Ten or more counts support this clonotype. The V and J genes are TRBV12-3 or TRBV12-4 and TRBJ2-2; TRBD2 matches 7 bases. The V segment lost 6 bases and the J segment 6 bases; nucleotides outside the gene matches: 7. The CDR3 sequence is 14 residues long. The CDR3 here is CASRPGTTAGELFF. DNA for the CDR3: TGTGCCAGCAGACCCGGGACTACGGCCGGGGAGCTGTTTTTT.

The V gene is TRBV28, the J gene TRBJ2-3, with D perhaps TRBD1 (6 bases). Germline assignment: CDR1 MDHEN and CDR2 SYDVKM. Trimming stripped 6 bases from V and 3 bases from J, with 10 bases between. The CDR3 contains 13 residues. The CDR3 DNA is TGTGCCAGCAGGATGGGGGCGACAGATACGCAGTATTTT. Protein sequence: CASRMGATDTQYF.

J is TRBJ2-5 and V is TRBV30, with 9 bases fitting TRBD2. Germline values: CDR1 GTSNPN, CDR2 SVGIG (reference sequence). V shed 5 bases, J shed 0 bases, and the junction held 4 bases outside the gene matches. This CDR3 is 14 amino acids long. The CDR3 DNA reads as TGTGCCTGGGGGACTAGCAGAAACCAAGAGACCCAGTACTTC. Translating it yields CAWGTSRNQETQYF.

This clonotype occurred once. The chain has TRBV28 and TRBJ2-5; D is unresolved. CDR3 length: 11 residues. Germline CDR1 MDHEN, CDR2 SYDVKM. In DNA, the CDR3 is TGTGCAGCTGGGAAACAAGAGACCCAGTACTTC. It codes for CAAGKQETQYF. Filled out from reference TRBV28 and TRBJ2-5, the complete variable domain reads DVKVTQSSRYLVKRTGEKVFLECVQDMDHENMFWYRQDPGLGLRLIYFSYDVKMKEKGDIPEGYSVSREKKERFSLILESASTNQTSMYLCAAGKQETQYFGPGTRLLVL.

V usage is TRBV7-3 and J usage is TRBJ2-1, with 11 positions matching TRBD2. The CDR3 spans 15 residues. V gave up 3 bases and J gave up 9 bases; unmatched junction bases: 7. Germline assignment: CDR1 SGHTA and CDR2 FQGTGA. The CDR3 protein is CASSFLSGGASEQFF. In DNA, the CDR3 is TGTGCCAGCAGCTTCCTTAGCGGGGGGGCCTCTGAGCAGTTCTTC.

This clonotype was observed at least ten times. CDR3 protein: CASSQDSSGSVAYNEQFF. The CDR3 DNA sequence: TGCGCCAGCAGCCAAGATTCTAGCGGGAGCGTGGCCTACAATGAGCAGTTCTTC. The chain links TRBV4-3 to TRBJ2-1; 10 bases align to TRBD2. V dropped 0 bases and J dropped 2; count of bases not matched to a gene: 7. This CDR3 is 18 amino acids long. Germline CDR1 and CDR2: LGHNA and YSLEER.

The gene calls are TRBV28 and TRBJ2-1; D possibly corresponds to TRBD1 (6 bases). Deletions cut 2 bases from V and 6 bases from J, with 14 bases between. The CDR3 spans 15 residues. Germline loops: CDR1 MDHEN, CDR2 SYDVKM. The CDR3 reads CASSLPTGQLNEQFF. The CDR3 nucleotides read TGTGCCAGCAGTTTACCCACAGGGCAGCTCAATGAGCAGTTCTTC.

The chain carries TRBV7-8 and TRBJ2-1, with 8 bases identical to TRBD2. This CDR3 contains 16 residues. The germline CDR1 and CDR2 sequences are SGHVS and FQNEAQ. V was clipped by 3 bases and J by 2 bases; unmatched bases: 6. As DNA, the CDR3 is TGTGCCAGCAGCTTTGTAGCGGGAAAGACCTACAATGAGCAGTTCTTC. Residues: CASSFVAGKTYNEQFF.

This clonotype has a single count. The chain recombines TRBV10-2 with TRBJ1-5; 10 positions agree with TRBD1. The V segment lost 6 bases and the J segment 6 bases; nucleotides outside the gene matches: 5. The CDR3 sequence is 14 residues long. The germline V gene encodes CDR1 WSHSY and CDR2 SAAADI. CDR3 region: CASRETGGFQPQHF. In DNA, the CDR3 is TGCGCCAGCAGAGAGACAGGGGGCTTTCAGCCCCAGCATTTT.

The chain recombines TRBV28 with TRBJ1-1; TRBD1 agrees at 9 bases. Germline CDR1 is MDHEN and CDR2 is SYDVKM. The CDR3 contains 15 residues. V dropped 5 bases and J dropped 4; count of bases not matched to a gene: 8. The CDR3 nucleotides read TGTGCCAGCAGTCTGGGGACAGGGCTGTCCACTGAAGCTTTCTTT. It is translated as CASSLGTGLSTEAFF.

This clonotype was seen repeatedly, ten times or more. CDR3 amino acids: CASSLDADRSYEQYF. CDR3 nucleotide sequence: TGTGCCAGCAGCTTAGATGCGGACCGCTCCTACGAGCAGTACTTC. The rearrangement joins TRBV7-2 to TRBJ2-7; D is undetermined. This CDR3 has 15 amino acids. The V end was cut by 1 base, the J end by 0 bases, with 10 bases between. Germline-derived CDR1 and CDR2 are SGHTA and FQGNSA.

The chain couples TRBV5-1 to TRBJ1-6, with D possibly being TRBD1 (5 bases). V lost 2 bases and J 7 bases, leaving 10 bases between the germline ends. Germline-derived CDR1 and CDR2 are SGHRS and YFSETQ. The CDR3 totals 14 residues. CDR3 DNA: TGCGCCAGCAGCTTACGGGACCCGAATTCACCCCTCCACTTT. Translating it yields CASSLRDPNSPLHF.

At least ten counts were recorded for this clonotype. V gene TRBV28 combines with J gene TRBJ2-7, with a weak D call TRBD1 (6 bases). There are 14 residues in the CDR3. Germline CDR1 and CDR2: MDHEN and SYDVKM. The ends were cut back, 5 bases at V and 6 bases at J, with 17 bases in the middle. The CDR3 sequence: CASSAQGLLGEQYF. CDR3 sequence (DNA): TGTGCCAGCAGTGCTCAGGGGTTACTGGGCGAGCAGTACTTC. The whole variable domain, filled in from reference TRBV28 and TRBJ2-7, reads DVKVTQSSRYLVKRTGEKVFLECVQDMDHENMFWYRQDPGLGLRLIYFSYDVKMKEKGDIPEGYSVSREKKERFSLILESASTNQTSMYLCASSAQGLLGEQYFGPGTRLTVT.

At least ten counts were recorded for this clonotype. This chain links TRBV7-6 with TRBJ2-1, with 13 bases matching TRBD2. The CDR3 loop spans 15 amino acids. With 7 bases clipped from V and 4 bases from J, the junction kept 4 bases outside the gene matches. Looked up from germline, CDR1 is SGHVS and CDR2 is FNYEAQ. The CDR3 DNA follows: TGTGCCAGCATGCGACTAGCGGGGGGTTACAATGAGCAGTTCTTC. Translated, it gives CASMRLAGGYNEQFF.

This clonotype showed up just a few times. The V call is TRBV20-1, the J call TRBJ1-1, with D possibly TRBD1 on 5 matching bases. The CDR3 has 18 residues. Germline V CDR1 and CDR2: DFQATT, SNEGSKA (reference sequence). V gave up 3 bases and J gave up 0 bases, with 23 bases separating them. The CDR3 region has the DNA TGCAGTGCTAGGCCCGCCCAGGGATCTCCATCACTGAACACTGAAGCTTTCTTT. As protein: CSARPAQGSPSLNTEAFF.

This clonotype was picked up many times. V is TRBV6-6 and J is TRBJ1-1; TRBD1 might be the D (6 bases). The CDR3 loop spans 15 amino acids. V was shortened by 0 bases and J by 0 bases, with 8 bases between the two germline ends. CDR1 is MNHNY, CDR2 SVGAGI, per germline (reference sequence). The CDR3 DNA reads as TGTGCCAGCAGTTACTCGACAGGTATGAACACTGAAGCTTTCTTT. It encodes CASSYSTGMNTEAFF.

This chain connects TRBV20-1 to TRBJ2-1; perhaps TRBD2 as D (7 bases). The CDR3 is made up of 14 amino acids. Deletions cut 6 bases from V and 9 bases from J, with 21 bases between. Germline lookup yields CDR1 DFQATT and CDR2 SNEGSKA (reference sequence). The CDR3 loop reads CSAIPRGGRAEQFF. CDR3 bases: TGCAGTGCCATCCCGAGGGGGGGCCGTGCTGAGCAGTTCTTC.

The chain links TRBV7-9 to TRBJ2-3; perhaps TRBD2 as D (5 bases). The V end was cut by 5 bases, the J end by 6 bases, with 9 bases between. The CDR3 has 12 residues. CDR1 and CDR2 (germline): SEHNR, FQNEAQ (reference sequence). The CDR3 region has the DNA TGTGCCAGCAGCGGGAGTGGGGATACGCAGTATTTT. Its translation: CASSGSGDTQYF.

This clonotype was recorded once. With a much larger clone just one base away, this may be a read error. No conserved phenylalanine or tryptophan is present at the end of the CDR3, so a read error is the likely explanation. The chain's CDR3 is CASSLAWGGEGQAFL. DNA for the CDR3: TGTGCCAGCAGCTTAGCCTGGGGCGGGGAAGGACAAGCTTTCCTT. The chain links TRBV7-8 to TRBJ1-1, with D perhaps TRBD1 (5 bases). CDR3 size: 15 residues. Deletions cut 0 bases from V and 9 bases from J, with 17 bases between. The V gene's germline CDR1 is SGHVS and CDR2 FQNEAQ.

This clonotype was counted only a few times. This chain links TRBV6-2 or TRBV6-3 with TRBJ2-1; TRBD2 agrees at 7 bases. The CDR3 is 14 amino acids. The trim removed 4 bases at V and 3 bases at J, leaving 3 bases unmatched. The germline V gene has CDR1 MNHEY and CDR2 SVGEGT. The CDR3 region has the DNA TGTGCCAGCAGTTCTAGCGGATACTACAATGAGCAGTTCTTC. It specifies CASSSSGYYNEQFF.

V gene TRBV14 combines with J gene TRBJ1-1; D is unresolved. Trimming took off 0 bases at V and 7 bases at J, with 9 bases between the two ends. This CDR3 comprises 13 residues. Per germline, CDR1 SGHDN and CDR2 FVKESK. CDR3 nucleotide sequence: TGTGCCAGCAGCCAAGATCGACGAGGTGAAGCTTTCTTT. Translated, it gives CASSQDRRGEAFF.

Concerning this clonotype itself: One end of the junction varies from germline; a read error may be responsible. The J gene is TRBJ1-6, the V gene TRBV28; no clear D. The germline V gene has CDR1 MDHEN and CDR2 SYDVKM. CDR3 size: 14 residues. CDR3 residues: CATSRNAWNSPLYF. Written as DNA, the CDR3 is TGTGCCACCAGCCGCAACGCGTGGAATTCACCCCTCTACTTT.

V and J are TRBV20-1 and TRBJ2-4; tentatively, D is TRBD2 (6 bases). V lost 0 bases and J 0 bases, leaving 9 bases between the germline ends. CDR3 length: 15 residues. Germline CDR1 and CDR2: DFQATT and SNEGSKA (reference sequence). The CDR3 DNA follows: TGCAGTGCTAGAGAGCCGGAGGGAGCCAAAAACATTCAGTACTTC. This gives the protein CSAREPEGAKNIQYF.